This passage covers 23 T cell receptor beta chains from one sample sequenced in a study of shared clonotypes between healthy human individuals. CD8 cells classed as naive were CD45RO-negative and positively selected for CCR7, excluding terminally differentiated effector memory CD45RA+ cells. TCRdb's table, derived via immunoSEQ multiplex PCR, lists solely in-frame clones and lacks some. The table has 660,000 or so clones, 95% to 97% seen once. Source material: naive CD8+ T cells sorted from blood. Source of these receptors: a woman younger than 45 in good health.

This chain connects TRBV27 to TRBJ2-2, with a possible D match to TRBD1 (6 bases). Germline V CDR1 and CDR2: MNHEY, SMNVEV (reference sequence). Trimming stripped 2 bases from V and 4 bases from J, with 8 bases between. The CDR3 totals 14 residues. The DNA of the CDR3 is TGTGCCAGCAGTTTACCGGACAGCACCGGGGAGCTGTTTTTT. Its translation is CASSLPDSTGELFF.

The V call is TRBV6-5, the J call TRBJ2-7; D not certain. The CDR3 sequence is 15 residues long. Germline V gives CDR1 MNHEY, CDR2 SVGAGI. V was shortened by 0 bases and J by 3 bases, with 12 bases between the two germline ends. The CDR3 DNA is TGTGCCAGCAGTTACTCGCAGGTCGGTTTCTACGAGCAGTACTTC. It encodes CASSYSQVGFYEQYF.

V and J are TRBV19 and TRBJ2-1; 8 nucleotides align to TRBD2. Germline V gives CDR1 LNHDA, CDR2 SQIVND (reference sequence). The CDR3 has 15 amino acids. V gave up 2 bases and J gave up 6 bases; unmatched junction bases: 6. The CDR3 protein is CASSITAGTSNEQFF. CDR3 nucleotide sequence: TGTGCCAGTAGTATAACCGCTGGGACTAGCAATGAGCAGTTCTTC.

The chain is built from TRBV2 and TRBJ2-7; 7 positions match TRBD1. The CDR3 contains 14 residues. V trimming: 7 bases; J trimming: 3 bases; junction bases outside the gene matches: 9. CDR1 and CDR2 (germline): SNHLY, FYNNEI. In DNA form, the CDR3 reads TGTGCCAGCACAGGGGACAGCGGAAACTACGAGCAGTACTTC. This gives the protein CASTGDSGNYEQYF. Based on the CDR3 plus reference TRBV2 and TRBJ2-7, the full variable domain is EPEVTQTPSHQVTQMGQEVILRCVPISNHLYFYWYRQILGQKVEFLVSFYNNEISEKSEIFDDQFSVERPDGSNFTLKIRSTKLEDSAMYFCASTGDSGNYEQYFGPGTRLTVT.

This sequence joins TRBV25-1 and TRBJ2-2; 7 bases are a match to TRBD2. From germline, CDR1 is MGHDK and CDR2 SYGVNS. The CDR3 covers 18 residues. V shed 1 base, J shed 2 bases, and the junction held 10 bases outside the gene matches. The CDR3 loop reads CASSEFYWEGPNTGELFF. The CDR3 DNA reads TGTGCCAGCAGTGAATTTTATTGGGAGGGCCCAAACACCGGGGAGCTGTTTTTT.

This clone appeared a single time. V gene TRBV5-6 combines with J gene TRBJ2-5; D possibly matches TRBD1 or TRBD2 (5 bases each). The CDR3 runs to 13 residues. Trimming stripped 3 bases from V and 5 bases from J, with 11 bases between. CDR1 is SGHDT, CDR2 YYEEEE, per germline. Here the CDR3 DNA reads TGTGCCAGCAGCTGGGACCGTGACGAGACCCAGTACTTC. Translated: CASSWDRDETQYF.

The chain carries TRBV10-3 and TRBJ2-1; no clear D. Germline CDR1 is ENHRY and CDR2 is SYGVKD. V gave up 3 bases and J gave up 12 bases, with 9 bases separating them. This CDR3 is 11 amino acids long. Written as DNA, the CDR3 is TGTGCCATCAGTGACCGCGAGGTGCAGTTCTTC. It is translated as CAISDREVQFF.

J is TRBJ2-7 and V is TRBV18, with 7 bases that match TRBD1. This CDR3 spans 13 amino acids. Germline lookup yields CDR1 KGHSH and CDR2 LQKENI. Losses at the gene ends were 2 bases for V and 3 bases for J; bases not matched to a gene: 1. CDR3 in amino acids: CASSPGQDYEQYF. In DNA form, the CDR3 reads TGTGCCAGCTCACCAGGACAGGACTACGAGCAGTACTTC. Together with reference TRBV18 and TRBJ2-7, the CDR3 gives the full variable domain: NAGVMQNPRHLVRRRGQEARLRCSPMKGHSHVYWYRQLPEEGLKFMVYLQKENIIDESGMPKERFSAEFPKEGPSILRIQQVVRGDSAAYFCASSPGQDYEQYFGPGTRLTVT.

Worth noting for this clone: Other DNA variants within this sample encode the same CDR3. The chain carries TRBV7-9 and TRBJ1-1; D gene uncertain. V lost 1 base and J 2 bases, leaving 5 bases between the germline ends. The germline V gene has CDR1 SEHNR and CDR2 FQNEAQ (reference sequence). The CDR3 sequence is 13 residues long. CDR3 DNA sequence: TGTGCCAGCAGCTTAGGGTCCAACACTGAAGCTTTCTTT. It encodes CASSLGSNTEAFF.

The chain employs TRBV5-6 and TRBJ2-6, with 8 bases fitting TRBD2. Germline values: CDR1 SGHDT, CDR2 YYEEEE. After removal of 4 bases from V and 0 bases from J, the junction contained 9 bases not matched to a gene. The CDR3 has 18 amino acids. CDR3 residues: CASSPTGGGGSGANVLTF. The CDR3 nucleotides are TGTGCCAGCAGCCCGACGGGGGGGGGTGGCTCTGGGGCCAACGTCCTGACTTTC.

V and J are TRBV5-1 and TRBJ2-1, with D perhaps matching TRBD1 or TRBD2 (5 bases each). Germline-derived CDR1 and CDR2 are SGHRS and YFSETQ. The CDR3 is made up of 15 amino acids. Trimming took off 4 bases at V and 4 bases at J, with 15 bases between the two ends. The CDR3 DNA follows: TGCGCCAGCAGCGAAGTACCGGGGCCATACAATGAGCAGTTCTTC. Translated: CASSEVPGPYNEQFF.

CDR3 sequence: CASSLGAGRHLNEQFF. The CDR3 nucleotides are TGTGCCAGCAGTTTGGGGGCTGGGCGGCACCTCAATGAGCAGTTCTTC. The rearrangement joins TRBV28 to TRBJ2-1, with a tentative D call TRBD1 (6 bases). The CDR3 runs to 16 residues. V lost 3 bases, J lost 6 bases, and 18 bases lay in between. Looked up from germline, CDR1 is MDHEN and CDR2 is SYDVKM.

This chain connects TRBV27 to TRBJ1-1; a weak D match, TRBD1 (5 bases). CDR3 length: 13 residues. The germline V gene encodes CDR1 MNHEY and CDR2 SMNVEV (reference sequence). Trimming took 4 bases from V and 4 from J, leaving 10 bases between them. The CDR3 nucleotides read TGTGCCAGCAGTTACTCTGGGGGCACTGAAGCTTTCTTT. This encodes CASSYSGGTEAFF.

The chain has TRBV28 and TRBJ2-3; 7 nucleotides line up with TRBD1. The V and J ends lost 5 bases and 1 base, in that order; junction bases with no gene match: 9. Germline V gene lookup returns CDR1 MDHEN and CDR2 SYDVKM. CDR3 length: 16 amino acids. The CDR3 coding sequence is TGTGCCAGCAGTGGAAACAGGGGTCCTGGCACAGATACGCAGTATTTT. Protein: CASSGNRGPGTDTQYF.

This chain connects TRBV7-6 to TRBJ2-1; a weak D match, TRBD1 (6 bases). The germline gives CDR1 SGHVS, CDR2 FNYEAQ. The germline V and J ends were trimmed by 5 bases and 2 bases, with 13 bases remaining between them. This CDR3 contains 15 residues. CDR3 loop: CASSLGGVPYNEQFF. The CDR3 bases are TGTGCCAGCAGCCTAGGGGGAGTACCCTACAATGAGCAGTTCTTC.

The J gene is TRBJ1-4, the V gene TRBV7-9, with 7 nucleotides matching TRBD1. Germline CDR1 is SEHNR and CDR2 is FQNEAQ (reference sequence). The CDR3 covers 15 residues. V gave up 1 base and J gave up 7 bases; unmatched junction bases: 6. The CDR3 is CASSLEDRVGEKLFF. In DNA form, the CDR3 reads TGTGCCAGCAGCTTAGAAGACAGGGTCGGTGAAAAACTGTTTTTT.

The DNA of the CDR3 is TGTGCCAGCAGCCGGGCCGCGAATGAGCAGTTCTTC. Encoded protein: CASSRAANEQFF. The V gene is TRBV5-4, the J gene TRBJ2-1; unclear D gene. The ends were cut back, 4 bases at V and 7 bases at J, with 9 bases in the middle. The CDR3 is 12 amino acids. The germline V gene has CDR1 SGHNT and CDR2 YYREEE (reference sequence).

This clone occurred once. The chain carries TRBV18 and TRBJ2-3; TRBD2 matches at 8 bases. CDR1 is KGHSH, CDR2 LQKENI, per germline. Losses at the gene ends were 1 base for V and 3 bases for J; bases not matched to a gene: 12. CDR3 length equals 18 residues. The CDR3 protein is CASSPLAKASGLTDTQYF. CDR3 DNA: TGTGCCAGCTCACCACTCGCGAAGGCTAGCGGGCTAACAGATACGCAGTATTTT.

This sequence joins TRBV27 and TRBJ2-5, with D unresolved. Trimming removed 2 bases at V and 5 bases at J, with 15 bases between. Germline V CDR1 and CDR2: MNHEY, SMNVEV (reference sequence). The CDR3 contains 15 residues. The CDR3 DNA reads TGTGCCAGCAGTTTAATCTCGAGCGAGCGTGAGACCCAGTACTTC. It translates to CASSLISSERETQYF.

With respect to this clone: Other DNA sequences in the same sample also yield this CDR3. This CDR3 is CASSTYEQYF. CDR3 bases: TGTGCCAGCAGTACGTACGAGCAGTACTTC. V is TRBV28 and J is TRBJ2-7, with no clear D. The CDR3 contains 10 residues. Trimming stripped 5 bases from V and 4 bases from J, with 3 bases between. The germline V gene has CDR1 MDHEN and CDR2 SYDVKM.

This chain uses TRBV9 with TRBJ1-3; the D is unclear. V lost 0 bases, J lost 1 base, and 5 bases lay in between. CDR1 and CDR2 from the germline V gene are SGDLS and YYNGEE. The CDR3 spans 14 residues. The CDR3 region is CASSVEDSGNTIYF. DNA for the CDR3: TGTGCCAGCAGCGTAGAGGATTCTGGAAACACCATATATTTT.

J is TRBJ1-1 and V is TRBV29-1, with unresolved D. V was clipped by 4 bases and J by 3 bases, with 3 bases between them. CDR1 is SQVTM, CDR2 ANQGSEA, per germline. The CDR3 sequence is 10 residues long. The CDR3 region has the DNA TGCAGCGTTGGGGACACTGAAGCTTTCTTT. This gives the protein CSVGDTEAFF.

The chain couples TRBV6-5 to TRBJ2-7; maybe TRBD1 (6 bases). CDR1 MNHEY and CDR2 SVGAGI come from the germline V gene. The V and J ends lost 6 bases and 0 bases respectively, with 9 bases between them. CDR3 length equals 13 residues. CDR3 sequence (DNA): TGTGCCAGCAGGCCGGGACACTCCTACGAGCAGTACTTC. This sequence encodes CASRPGHSYEQYF.